This passage covers 9 T cell receptor beta chains from one sample sequenced in a study of shared clonotypes between healthy human individuals. The data were produced by immunoSEQ multiplex PCR, yet TCRdb's version contains in-frame clones alone and is incomplete. Of 450,000 to 500,000 clones listed, around 80% were seen once; the top ten hold approximately 12%. Sequencing input: PBMCs. The receptors originated from a middle-aged woman in good health. Some clones in this sample may be carry-over from other donors' samples.

V is TRBV5-1 and J is TRBJ2-1, with D possibly being TRBD2 (6 bases). Trimming left V 0 bases short and J 9 bases short, with 13 bases between. The CDR3 sequence is 14 residues long. Germline assignment: CDR1 SGHRS and CDR2 YFSETQ. This CDR3 is CASSLDSYGSEQFF. CDR3 sequence (DNA): TGCGCCAGCAGCTTGGACAGTTACGGGAGTGAGCAGTTCTTC.

This chain joins TRBV7-6 and TRBJ2-7, with 9 bases matching TRBD1. The CDR3 extends over 15 amino acids. The ends lost 4 bases at V and 12 bases at J; junction bases unmatched: 16. Per the germline V gene, CDR1 is SGHVS and CDR2 is FNYEAQ. The CDR3, as DNA: TGTGCCAGCAGCTCTCCGGGACAGGGTCCTTTTGGGCTGTACTTC. This translates into CASSSPGQGPFGLYF.

The chain carries TRBV4-1 and TRBJ2-7, with D possibly TRBD2 on 5 matching bases. Germline V lookup: CDR1 MGHRA, CDR2 YSYEKL. The V and J ends lost 0 bases and 3 bases respectively, with 15 bases between them. The CDR3 is made up of 16 amino acids. The CDR3 nucleotides read TGCGCCAGCAGCCAAGATCAGCGAGCGGCGTACTACGAGCAGTACTTC. Its protein product is CASSQDQRAAYYEQYF.

The CDR3 spells CASSHSWGGVGAFF. CDR3 bases: TGCGCCAGCAGCCACTCATGGGGGGGCGTAGGAGCTTTCTTT. This sequence joins TRBV4-1 and TRBJ1-1; perhaps TRBD1 as D (6 bases). Germline V gives CDR1 MGHRA, CDR2 YSYEKL. The ends were cut back, 3 bases at V and 10 bases at J, with 18 bases in the middle. This CDR3 spans 14 amino acids.

The table lists this clone with many counts. The chain recombines TRBV7-2 with TRBJ2-5, with 11 bases fitting TRBD2. Germline CDR1 SGHTA, CDR2 FQGNSA. CDR3 length: 14 residues. V trimming: 5 bases; J trimming: 4 bases; junction bases outside the gene matches: 3. The chain's CDR3 is CASSTGLAGETQYF. The DNA of the CDR3 is TGTGCCAGCAGCACCGGACTAGCGGGAGAGACCCAGTACTTC.

This clone was observed a handful of times. The gene calls are TRBV28 and TRBJ2-7; TRBD2 agrees at 12 bases. This CDR3 is 14 amino acids long. Trimming cost V 8 bases and J 2 bases; bases outside gene matches: 4. The V gene's germline CDR1 is MDHEN and CDR2 SYDVKM. Here the CDR3 reads CASLAGGRTYEQYF. The CDR3 DNA reads TGTGCCAGCCTAGCGGGAGGGAGGACCTACGAGCAGTACTTC.

The chain carries TRBV29-1 and TRBJ2-5; D not resolved. The J call could be wrong; TRBJ2-7 is a better fit for the DNA end. The CDR3 is made up of 12 amino acids. Germline CDR1 SQVTM, CDR2 ANQGSEA. For the CDR3, the DNA is TGCAGCGTTGCGGACGGTACCTACGAGCAGTACTTC. It translates to CSVADGTYEQYF.

This rearrangement joins TRBV19 to TRBJ2-1; D is unresolved. The CDR3 is made up of 14 amino acids. CDR1 is LNHDA, CDR2 SQIVND, per germline (reference sequence). Trimming stripped 1 base from V and 5 bases from J, with 9 bases between. CDR3 amino acids: CASSIGRSNNEQFF. Here the CDR3 DNA reads TGTGCCAGTAGTATAGGTCGCTCTAACAATGAGCAGTTCTTC.

The chain employs TRBV4-1 and TRBJ2-1; 10 positions agree with TRBD2. Trimming at V came to 7 bases and at J to 3 bases, leaving 9 bases not matched to a gene. The CDR3 spans 16 residues. From germline, CDR1 is MGHRA and CDR2 YSYEKL. The CDR3 reads CASNFGLAENYNEQFF. In nucleotides, the CDR3 is TGCGCCAGCAACTTCGGACTAGCGGAAAACTACAATGAGCAGTTCTTC.